The entry below describes one TCR beta chain. Its specificity is not known. The data were taken from a study of cytomegalovirus exposure and HLA in healthy donors. Across the study: Some 85 million unique TCRs, all from HLA-typed donors, were included in an early release of the data. The study's findings and limits: Cytomegalovirus status was reportedly diagnosed by the classifier with high specificity and sensitivity. CMV serostatus was the sole immune exposure information available. A later analysis revealed that TCR association rates differed between HLA loci, peaking at DRB1 and bottoming out at HLA-C.

The PCR contained 60 Vbeta and 13 Jbeta primers. The method was immunoSEQ multiplex PCR; TCRdb's version includes in-frame clones alone and lacks a portion of them. The table lists tens of thousands of clones, over 55% of them singletons. The CDR3 runs 14 residues. The germline CDR1 and CDR2 sequences are LNHNV and YYDKDF (reference sequence). With 6 bases removed from V and 5 bases from J, the gap between germline ends came to 13 bases. This receptor was identified in a woman between 50 and 59 years old in good health and CMV-seropositive. The sample taken for sequencing was PBMCs. V is TRBV15 and J is TRBJ1-4; no clear D gene. The CDR3 nucleotides read TGTGCCACCAGACGGCCAGGTCCCAATGAAAAACTGTTTTTT. Translated, it gives CATRRPGPNEKLFF.